This TCR beta chain was found in a study of blood T cell repertoires in COVID-19. In the original analysis: Reference gene primer amplification gave estimated nucleated cell counts. Clones were sequenced by immunoSEQ multiplex PCR, and TCRdb holds only the in-frame ones, with some missing. The V and J calls and clone size come from that table; D and trimming were worked out from the DNA. This sample has some 29,000 clones, with roughly 80% found just once. From germline, CDR1 is LGHNA and CDR2 YNFKEQ. Losses at the gene ends were 2 bases for V and 5 bases for J; bases not matched to a gene: 16. The CDR3 contains 18 residues.

This TCR derives from a man between 65 and 79 years old with acute or convalescent COVID-19. The rearrangement joins TRBV4-2 to TRBJ2-3, with 7 bases identical to TRBD2. The sample was peripheral blood. The CDR3 spells CASSQSRSGPGGKDTQYF. CDR3 DNA sequence: TGTGCCAGCAGCCAATCCCGGTCGGGACCCGGGGGGAAAGATACGCAGTATTTT.